What follows describes a single TCR beta chain. Looked up from germline, CDR1 is SNHLY and CDR2 is FYNNEI. This CDR3 spans 15 amino acids. Trimming removed 3 bases from V and 2 bases from J, with 13 bases in between. The data derive from a study of blood T cell repertoires in COVID-19. Background on the study: The study drew acute and convalescent COVID-19 samples from the United States, Italy and Spain. The cDNA or gDNA used as material had been derived from T cells, B-cell-depleted T cells, or PBMCs.

Original methodology: By means of reference gene primer amplification, nucleated cell counts were estimated. This table comes from immunoSEQ multiplex PCR, and its TCRdb copy is limited to in-frame clones, with some not included. The DNA gave D and trimming, while V, J and clone size come from that table. The profile shows 120,000 or so clones, about 80% of them singletons. The chain couples TRBV2 to TRBJ2-5, with D tentatively TRBD2 (6 bases). The sequencing input was peripheral blood. The sequence was collected from a woman between 45 and 60 years old with acute or convalescent COVID-19. DNA for the CDR3: TGTGCCAGCAGTGATCTTAGCGGCAAGCAAGAGACCCAGTACTTC. Translating it yields CASSDLSGKQETQYF.